This TCR beta chain was identified in a study of T cell repertoires in cytomegalovirus infection. Background on the study: Public TCR beta signature analysis indicated the presence of both CMV infection and matching HLA type.

In TCRdb, the reads were re-called with MiXCR into one record per CDR3 protein. The table records roughly 500,000 distinct CDR3 sequences, 42% of them present only once. Ten or more counts support this clonotype. Its antigen is still unknown. The input for sequencing was cultured PBMCs, taken from culture after CMV antigen stimulation. The clonotype was recovered from a human donor in good health (CMV status not recorded). Some clones in this sample may be carry-over from other donors' samples.

The CDR3 here is CASSFSGTGALNEQFF. The CDR3 nucleotides read TGTGCCAGCAGTTTTTCAGGGACAGGGGCTTTGAATGAGCAGTTCTTC. The V and J genes are TRBV28 and TRBJ2-1; TRBD1 matches 10 bases. CDR1 and CDR2 (germline): MDHEN, SYDVKM. V was clipped by 3 bases and J by 7 bases; unmatched bases: 9. CDR3 length: 16 amino acids.